This TCR beta chain was sequenced in a study of tumor and adjacent non-tumor tissue in lung cancer. On this clonotype: Its antigen remains unknown. The junction differs from germline at one of its ends, possibly a read error.

The CDR3 sequence is 13 residues long. Looked up from germline, CDR1 is SGHVS and CDR2 is FQNEAQ. Regarding the study as a whole: Tumor tissue had significantly higher TCR diversity than normal lung. Patients with more diverse tumor TCRs had worse survival.

The template was RNA from unsorted bulk tissue. More than 3 cm separated this lung sample from the edge of the tumor. TCRbeta libraries were built with three rounds of nested PCR, modified from ARM-PCR. TCRdb redid the calling of the multiplex PCR reads with MiXCR, one entry per CDR3 protein. The data show over 40,000 distinct CDR3 sequences, with around 62% seen just once and around 19% held by the top ten. This TCR came from a woman aged 40 to 50 with non-small cell lung cancer. V and J are TRBV7-8 and TRBJ2-1; 7 bases match TRBD2. Sequencing input: distant non-tumor lung tissue. In nucleotides, the CDR3 is TGTGCCAGCAGCTCGGTGGGGATGCGGGAGCAGTCCTTC. Protein product: CASSSVGMREQSF.